The sequence of this TCR beta chain was determined in a study of OX40 agonist ivuxolimab in advanced cancers. This CDR3 has 15 residues. V lost 4 bases, J lost 3 bases, and 15 bases lay in between. In germline, CDR1 is MGHRA, CDR2 YSYEKL. Assay: immunoSEQ multiplex PCR; the TCRdb copy retains only in-frame clones and omits some. Here the sample spans about 95,000 clones, roughly 90% being singletons. Sequencing was performed on CD4+ or CD8+ T cells sorted from blood, taken in a trial of the OX40 agonist ivuxolimab. The chain joins TRBV4-1 to TRBJ1-1, with a weak D call TRBD1 (5 bases). The clonotype originates from an adult with an advanced solid tumor such as melanoma, head and neck, liver or kidney cancer. CDR3 DNA sequence: TGCGCCAGCAGCCCCTTAAACCGGGGCCACACTGAAGCTTTCTTT. This codes for CASSPLNRGHTEAFF.